This record covers a single T cell receptor (beta chain). Its specificity is unknown. Germline V gives CDR1 SGHTA, CDR2 FQGNSA. V dropped 0 bases and J dropped 16; count of bases not matched to a gene: 7. The CDR3 sequence is 15 residues long. The sample originates from a study of shared clonotypes between healthy human individuals. In the sorted-subset replicate PCRs, about 200 ng DNA, roughly 29,000 T cell genomes, was used. The protocol was immunoSEQ multiplex PCR, while the TCRdb copy is restricted to in-frame clones and leaves out a portion. The sample includes approximately 2.4 million clones, approximately 94% of them seen just once. Study results and limitations: Sorted-subset samples were not fully sequenced, rarefaction indicated. Richness estimates generally favored naive over memory subsets.

The chain combines TRBV7-2 with TRBJ2-4; TRBD2 matches at 15 bases. The clonotype originates from a man younger than 30 in good health. The sequencing input was naive CD4+ T cells sorted from blood. Subset described: CD45RA+ positively selected. This CDR3 reads CASSLAPGTSGRSYF. DNA of the CDR3: TGTGCCAGCAGCTTAGCGCCCGGGACTAGCGGGAGGTCTTACTTC.